Listed here are 4 T cell receptor beta chains from one sample, sequenced in a study of blood T cell repertoires in COVID-19. Produced via immunoSEQ multiplex PCR; TCRdb's table is partial and in-frame only. The table lists around 190,000 clones, roughly nine tenths of them singletons, with about 1.9% in the top ten. Sequenced sample: peripheral blood. The receptors come from a young man who had recovered from COVID-19.

The chain links TRBV2 to TRBJ2-3, with TRBD2 as a possible D gene (5 bases). The ends were cut back, 5 bases at V and 5 bases at J, with 5 bases in the middle. The CDR3 sequence is 11 residues long. Germline CDR1 reads SNHLY; CDR2 reads FYNNEI. This CDR3 is CASSTRDTQYF. The CDR3 DNA reads TGTGCCAGCAGTACTAGAGATACGCAGTATTTT.

The chain employs TRBV27 and TRBJ2-7; TRBD2 aligns across 7 bases. This CDR3 is 13 amino acids long. The V and J ends lost 5 bases and 4 bases, in that order; junction bases with no gene match: 5. Looked up from germline, CDR1 is MNHEY and CDR2 is SMNVEV (reference sequence). The CDR3 is CASSQGRGYEQYF. CDR3 DNA: TGTGCCAGCAGTCAAGGGCGGGGGTACGAGCAGTACTTC.

This chain links TRBV6-5 with TRBJ2-3, with D hard to call. Germline CDR1 reads MNHEY; CDR2 reads SVGAGI. Deletions cut 2 bases from V and 5 bases from J, with 14 bases between. The CDR3 sequence is 15 residues long. In nucleotides, the CDR3 is TGTGCCAGCAGTTACACCCTCAAAGCTGAAGATACGCAGTATTTT. Protein sequence: CASSYTLKAEDTQYF.

There are a few counts of this clone. This chain joins TRBV28 and TRBJ1-1; D not resolved. Trimming shortened V by 4 bases and J by 0 bases, and 9 bases separated the two germline ends. The CDR3 sequence is 14 residues long. The germline CDR1 and CDR2 sequences are MDHEN and SYDVKM. CDR3 loop: CASSSREMNTEAFF. The CDR3, as DNA: TGTGCCAGCAGTTCAAGAGAGATGAACACTGAAGCTTTCTTT.